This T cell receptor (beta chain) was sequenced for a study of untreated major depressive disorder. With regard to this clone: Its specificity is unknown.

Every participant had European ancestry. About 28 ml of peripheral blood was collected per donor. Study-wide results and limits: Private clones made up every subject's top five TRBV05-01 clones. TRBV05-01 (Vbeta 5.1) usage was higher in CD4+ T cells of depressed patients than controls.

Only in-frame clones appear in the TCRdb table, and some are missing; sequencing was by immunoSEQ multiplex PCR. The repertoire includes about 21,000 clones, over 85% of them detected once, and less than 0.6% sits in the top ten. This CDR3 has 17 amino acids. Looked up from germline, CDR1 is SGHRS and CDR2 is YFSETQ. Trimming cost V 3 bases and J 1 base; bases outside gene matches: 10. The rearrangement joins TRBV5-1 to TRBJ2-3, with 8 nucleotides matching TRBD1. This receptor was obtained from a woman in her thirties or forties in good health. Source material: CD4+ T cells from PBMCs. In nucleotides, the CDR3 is TGCGCCAGCAGCTCGGTGACAGGGGTTCGGGGCACAGATACGCAGTATTTT. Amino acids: CASSSVTGVRGTDTQYF.